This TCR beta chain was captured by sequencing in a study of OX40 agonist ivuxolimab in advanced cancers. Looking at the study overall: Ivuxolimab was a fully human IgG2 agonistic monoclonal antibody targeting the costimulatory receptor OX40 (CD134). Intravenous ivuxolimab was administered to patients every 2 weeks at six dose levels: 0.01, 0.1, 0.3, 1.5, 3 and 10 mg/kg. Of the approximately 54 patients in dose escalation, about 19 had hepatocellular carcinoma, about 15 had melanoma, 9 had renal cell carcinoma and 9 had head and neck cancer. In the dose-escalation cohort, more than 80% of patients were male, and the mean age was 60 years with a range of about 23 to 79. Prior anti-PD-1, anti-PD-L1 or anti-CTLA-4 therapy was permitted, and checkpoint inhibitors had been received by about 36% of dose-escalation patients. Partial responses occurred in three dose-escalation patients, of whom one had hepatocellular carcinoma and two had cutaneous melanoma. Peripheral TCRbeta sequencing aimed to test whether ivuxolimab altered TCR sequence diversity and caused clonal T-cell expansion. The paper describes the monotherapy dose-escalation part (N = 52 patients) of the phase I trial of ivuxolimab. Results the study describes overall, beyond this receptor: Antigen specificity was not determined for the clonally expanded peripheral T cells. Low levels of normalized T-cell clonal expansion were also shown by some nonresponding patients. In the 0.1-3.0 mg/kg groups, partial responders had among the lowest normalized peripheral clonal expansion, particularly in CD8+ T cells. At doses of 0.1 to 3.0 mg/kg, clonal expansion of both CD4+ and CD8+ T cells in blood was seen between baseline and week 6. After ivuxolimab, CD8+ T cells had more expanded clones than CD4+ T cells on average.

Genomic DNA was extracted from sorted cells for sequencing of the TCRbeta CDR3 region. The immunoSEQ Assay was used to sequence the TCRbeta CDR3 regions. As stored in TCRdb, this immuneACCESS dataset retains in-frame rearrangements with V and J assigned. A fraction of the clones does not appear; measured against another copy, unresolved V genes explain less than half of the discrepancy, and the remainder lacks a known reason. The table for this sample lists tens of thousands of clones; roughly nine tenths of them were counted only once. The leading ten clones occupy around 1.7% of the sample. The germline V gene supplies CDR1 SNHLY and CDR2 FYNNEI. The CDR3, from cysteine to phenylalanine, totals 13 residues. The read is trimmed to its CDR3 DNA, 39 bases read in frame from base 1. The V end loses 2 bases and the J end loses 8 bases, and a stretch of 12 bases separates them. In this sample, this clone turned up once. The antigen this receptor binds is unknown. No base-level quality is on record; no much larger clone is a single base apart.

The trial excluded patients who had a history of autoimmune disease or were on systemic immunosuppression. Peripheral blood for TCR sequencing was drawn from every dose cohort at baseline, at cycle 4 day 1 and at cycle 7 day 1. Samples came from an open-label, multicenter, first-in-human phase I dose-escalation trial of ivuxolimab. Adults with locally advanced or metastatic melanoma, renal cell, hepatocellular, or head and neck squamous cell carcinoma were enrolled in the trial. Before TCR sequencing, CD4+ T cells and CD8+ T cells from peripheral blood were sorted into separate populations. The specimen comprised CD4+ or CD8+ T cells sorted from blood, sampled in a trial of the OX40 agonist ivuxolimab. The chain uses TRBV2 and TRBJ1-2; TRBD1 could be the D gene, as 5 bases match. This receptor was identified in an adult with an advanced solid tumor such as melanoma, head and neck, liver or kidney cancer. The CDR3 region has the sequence CASSERWDSGYTF. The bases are TGTGCCAGCAGTGAACGATGGGACTCCGGCTACACCTTC.